This TCR beta chain derives from a study of graft-versus-host responses after intestinal transplantation. Study summary: Multivisceral, liver-intestinal, or isolated intestinal transplants were performed in recipients. Every recipient had anti-thymocyte globulin induction and roughly 3 years of tacrolimus plus steroids.

Notes on the study in general: High graft-versus-host to host-versus-graft T cell clonal ratios marked allografts of patients with graft-donor macrochimerism. GvH clones surfaced in recipient marrow, some emerging earlier in ileum or blood.

TCRdb keeps only in-frame clones here, not all; method: immunoSEQ multiplex PCR. The repertoire consists of some 130,000 clones, with more than 80% occurring once and the leading ten covering over 0.15%. Comments on this clone: Its matching antigen is unknown.

This CDR3 contains 12 residues. Germline CDR1 and CDR2: SQVTM and ANQGSEA. Trimming left V 7 bases short and J 6 bases short, with 13 bases between. The rearrangement uses TRBV29-1 and TRBJ2-1; D perhaps matches TRBD2 (6 bases). The sample consisted of unstimulated CD4+ T cells sorted from spleen or lymph node cells, taken before intestinal transplant. The clonotype originates from a human donor who received an intestinal transplant. CDR3 amino acids: CSATGGGNEQFF. The DNA for the CDR3 is TGCAGCGCCACCGGGGGTGGCAATGAGCAGTTCTTC.